These 18 T cell receptor beta chains were all obtained from the same sample, sequenced in a study of T cells in Graves' hyperthyroidism and ophthalmopathy. RNA transcripts gave rise to amplified TCR beta CDR3 regions. With the HTBI primer set, the TCR CDR3 went through a first round of RT-PCR. A single record per CDR3 protein comes from TCRdb applying MiXCR to the multiplex PCR reads. The sample includes some 690,000 distinct CDR3 sequences, around 16% of them seen just once. The sequencing sample was made of blood. The receptors stem from a man aged 45-60 years with Graves' hyperthyroidism.

This clonotype was counted at least ten times. V and J are TRBV12-3 or TRBV12-4 and TRBJ1-1, with TRBD1 as a possible D gene (6 bases). Trimming took off 3 bases at V and 1 base at J, with 9 bases between the two ends. The CDR3 totals 14 residues. The CDR3 sequence is CASSLMGANTEAFF. The CDR3 coding sequence is TGTGCCAGCAGTTTGATGGGGGCGAACACTGAAGCTTTCTTT.

Many counts were recorded for this clonotype. The rearrangement uses TRBV6-1 and TRBJ2-1; 12 bases line up with TRBD2. The CDR3 totals 17 residues. The V and J ends lost 5 bases and 8 bases, in that order; junction bases with no gene match: 13. Germline V gives CDR1 MNHNS, CDR2 SASEGT. The CDR3 DNA reads as TGTGCCAGCAGTAACCAGATGACTAGCGGGAGAAAGGATGAGCAGTTCTTC. This codes for CASSNQMTSGRKDEQFF.

This sequence joins TRBV12-3 or TRBV12-4 and TRBJ2-7, with 10 bases fitting TRBD2. V gave up 3 bases and J gave up 4 bases; unmatched junction bases: 12. This CDR3 is built from 17 residues. CDR3 sequence reads: CASSFGASGSVSYEQYF. In DNA, the CDR3 is TGTGCCAGCAGTTTTGGGGCTAGCGGGAGTGTTAGTTACGAGCAGTACTTC.

The J gene is TRBJ1-2, the V gene TRBV28; the D is unclear. Germline V gene sequence: CDR1 MDHEN, CDR2 SYDVKM. The germline V and J ends were trimmed by 8 bases and 1 base, with 8 bases remaining between them. This CDR3 contains 12 residues. CDR3 protein: CASAKLNYGYTF. In DNA form, the CDR3 reads TGTGCCAGCGCAAAACTTAACTATGGCTACACCTTC.

The chain couples TRBV20-1 to TRBJ2-3, with 10 bases matching TRBD2. Trimming removed 1 base from V and 3 bases from J; junction bases left unmatched: 7. Germline V lookup: CDR1 DFQATT, CDR2 SNEGSKA (reference sequence). This CDR3 has 16 amino acids. CDR3 in DNA: TGCAGTGCTAGAGTGCCTAGCGGGAGTGGGACAGATACGCAGTATTTT. It yields the protein CSARVPSGSGTDTQYF.

This clonotype was observed many times. This chain uses TRBV28 with TRBJ2-2; 12 positions agree with TRBD2. Germline CDR1 and CDR2: MDHEN and SYDVKM. CDR3 length: 16 amino acids. V was pared by 10 bases and J by 2 bases, with 8 bases of the junction left unmatched. In DNA form, the CDR3 reads TGTGCCACCAAGACTAGCGGGAGATCAAACACCGGGGAGCTGTTTTTT. This gives the protein CATKTSGRSNTGELFF.

This clonotype has just a few counts. The CDR3 coding sequence is TGTGCCAGCAGCGGGGACTCCAACACCGGGGAGCTGTTTTTT. It encodes CASSGDSNTGELFF. The chain has TRBV7-9 and TRBJ2-2, with D possibly matching TRBD2 (6 bases). The V and J ends lost 5 bases and 2 bases respectively, with 9 bases between them. The CDR3 runs to 14 residues. The germline CDR1 and CDR2 sequences are SEHNR and FQNEAQ (reference sequence).

About this clonotype: A much larger clone differs from this one at a single base, so this may be a read error. The chain joins TRBV30 to TRBJ2-7; no firm D call. Trimming took off 0 bases at V and 4 bases at J, with 10 bases between the two ends. Germline V gene sequence: CDR1 GTSNPN, CDR2 SVGIG (reference sequence). The length of the CDR3 is 13 residues. The CDR3 region has the DNA TGTGCCTGGAGTGTAACATATCATTACGAGCAGTACTTC. The encoded protein is CAWSVTYHYEQYF.

This clonotype came up many times. The CDR3 region has the DNA TGTGCCAGCAGTCCCATGGGACTAGCGGGAAAATACTCCTACAATGAGCAGTTCTTC. As protein: CASSPMGLAGKYSYNEQFF. The rearrangement links TRBV6-1 to TRBJ2-1, with 13 bases lining up with TRBD2. This CDR3 contains 19 residues. J lost 0 bases, V lost 5 bases, and 10 bases had no gene match. CDR1 is MNHNS and CDR2 is SASEGT in the germline V gene.

Comment on this clonotype: A much larger clonotype is one base distant, so this may be a read error. The chain links TRBV11-2 to TRBJ2-7; D remains ambiguous. The CDR3 covers 13 residues. The germline V and J ends were trimmed by 4 bases and 2 bases, with 9 bases remaining between them. CDR1 SGHAT and CDR2 FQNNGV come from the germline V gene. The CDR3 DNA sequence: TGTGCCAGCAGCTCATCGCCAGCCTACGAGCAGTACTTC. Amino acids: CASSSSPAYEQYF.

This clonotype was detected ten times or more. The chain links TRBV2 to TRBJ2-7; 7 bases match TRBD2. Trimming took 2 bases from V and 0 from J; bases not matched to a gene: 10. This CDR3 is built from 17 residues. CDR1 and CDR2 from the germline V gene are SNHLY and FYNNEI. CDR3 loop: CASSESWLAASSYEQYF. The DNA of the CDR3 is TGTGCCAGCAGTGAATCGTGGCTAGCGGCTAGCTCCTACGAGCAGTACTTC.

This clonotype was counted ten times or more. V usage is TRBV12-3 or TRBV12-4 and J usage is TRBJ2-3; TRBD1 is a possible D gene (6 bases). This CDR3 region has 15 residues. The ends were cut back, 2 bases at V and 0 bases at J, with 9 bases in the middle. CDR3 DNA sequence: TGTGCCAGCAGTTTAAACAGGGCAAGCACAGATACGCAGTATTTT. It translates to CASSLNRASTDTQYF.

This clonotype was seen a handful of times. The chain is built from TRBV7-2 and TRBJ1-2; TRBD1 aligns across 7 bases. J gave up 8 bases and V 1 base, and 4 bases lay outside the gene matches. The CDR3 is made up of 13 amino acids. The germline gives CDR1 SGHTA, CDR2 FQGNSA. This CDR3 reads CASSLGGTVGYTF. The CDR3 DNA follows: TGTGCCAGCAGCTTAGGGGGGACAGTAGGCTACACCTTC.

This clonotype was picked up many times. This chain links TRBV30 with TRBJ1-4; 9 bases are shared with TRBD1. This CDR3 has 14 residues. Germline assignment: CDR1 GTSNPN and CDR2 SVGIG (reference sequence). The V gene end was trimmed by 5 bases and the J gene end by 7 bases; junction bases not matched to a gene: 8. The CDR3 loop reads CAWATGTGPEKLFF. The DNA of the CDR3 is TGTGCCTGGGCCACCGGGACAGGGCCTGAAAAACTGTTTTTT.

This clonotype was detected many times. The gene calls are TRBV7-9 and TRBJ2-3; 10 nucleotides match TRBD2. Germline V gives CDR1 SEHNR, CDR2 FQNEAQ (reference sequence). Trimming took 6 bases from V and 1 from J; bases not matched to a gene: 7. CDR3 length equals 16 residues. DNA of the CDR3: TGTGCCAGCAGTCCCCGCGGGACTAGCGGCACAGATACGCAGTATTTT. It translates to CASSPRGTSGTDTQYF.

This clonotype has ten or more counts. V is TRBV10-1 and J is TRBJ2-1, with 8 bases matching TRBD2. V lost 4 bases, J lost 4 bases, and 9 bases stayed unmatched. Germline CDR1 is WNHNN and CDR2 is SYGVQD (reference sequence). This CDR3 is built from 16 residues. In nucleotides, the CDR3 is TGCGCCAGCAGTGTAATCGGCGCTAGCGGGTACAATGAGCAGTTCTTC. Translated: CASSVIGASGYNEQFF.

This chain uses TRBV5-1 with TRBJ1-1; 7 positions match TRBD1. CDR1 is SGHRS and CDR2 is YFSETQ in the germline V gene. V lost 2 bases and J lost 6; bases outside the gene matches: 10. The CDR3 is made up of 15 amino acids. Here the CDR3 reads CASSLIGQAMSEAFF. The CDR3, as DNA: TGCGCCAGCAGCTTAATCGGACAGGCCATGTCTGAAGCTTTCTTT.

This clonotype has just a few counts. The chain has TRBV4-1 and TRBJ1-1; D not certain. Germline V gene data show CDR1 as MGHRA and CDR2 as YSYEKL. This CDR3 contains 14 residues. Trimming removed 1 base at V and 8 bases at J, with 14 bases between. CDR3 region: CASSQVGRESEAFF. DNA for the CDR3: TGCGCCAGCAGCCAAGTGGGGAGGGAATCCGAAGCTTTCTTT.